One sample yielded the 18 T cell receptor beta chains listed below, sequenced in a study of blood T cell repertoires in COVID-19. Sequencing was performed with immunoSEQ multiplex PCR; in TCRdb, only in-frame clones are kept and a portion is missing. Seen here are over 90,000 clones, around 89% observed once, and the top ten hold around 3.8%. Sequencing used peripheral blood. These receptors all stem from a woman aged 55-69 years with acute or convalescent COVID-19.

A few counts support this clone. CDR3 sequence reads: CASSVEEGFYGYTF. The DNA of the CDR3 is TGTGCCAGCAGCGTAGAAGAGGGCTTCTATGGCTACACCTTC. This chain connects TRBV9 to TRBJ1-2; D gene unclear. The CDR3 runs to 14 residues. Looked up from germline, CDR1 is SGDLS and CDR2 is YYNGEE. V was clipped by 0 bases and J by 4 bases, with 10 bases between them.

This clone was seen just once. This chain connects TRBV18 to TRBJ2-3; TRBD2 aligns across 12 bases. With V trimmed by 6 bases and J by 5 bases, 6 bases remained unmatched. Germline V gene lookup returns CDR1 KGHSH and CDR2 LQKENI. CDR3 length equals 15 residues. The CDR3 here is CASSQLAGGRDTQYF. CDR3 sequence (DNA): TGTGCCAGCTCGCAGCTAGCGGGAGGGCGAGATACGCAGTATTTT.

V gene TRBV28 combines with J gene TRBJ1-1; TRBD1 might be the D (6 bases). CDR1 and CDR2 (germline): MDHEN, SYDVKM. This CDR3 spans 16 amino acids. V shed 5 bases and J shed 5 bases, with 21 bases lying between them. CDR3 sequence (DNA): TGTGCCAGCAGTCCCTATGGGGCGGGGAGGGGGACTGAAGCTTTCTTT. Translating it yields CASSPYGAGRGTEAFF. The variable domain in full, with the rest retrieved from reference TRBV28 and TRBJ1-1, is DVKVTQSSRYLVKRTGEKVFLECVQDMDHENMFWYRQDPGLGLRLIYFSYDVKMKEKGDIPEGYSVSREKKERFSLILESASTNQTSMYLCASSPYGAGRGTEAFFGQGTRLTVV.

The rearrangement uses TRBV30 and TRBJ2-5, with D unresolved. V dropped 1 base and J dropped 7 bases, with 10 bases sitting between them. The V gene's germline CDR1 is GTSNPN and CDR2 SVGIG (reference sequence). The CDR3 has 12 residues. CDR3 DNA sequence: TGTGCCTGGAGTGACCTAGAAGGGACCCAGTACTTC. It is translated as CAWSDLEGTQYF.

The chain recombines TRBV5-8 with TRBJ1-1; 7 bases fit TRBD1. Germline V lookup: CDR1 SGHTS, CDR2 YDEGEE. The J segment lost 11 bases and the V segment lost 2 bases, leaving 3 bases of the junction unmatched. The CDR3 spans 11 residues. Here the CDR3 DNA reads TGTGCCAGCAGCTTTACAGGGGCGGCTTTCTTT. Translating gives CASSFTGAAFF.

The gene calls are TRBV29-1 and TRBJ1-2, with a tentative D call TRBD1 (6 bases). Germline V gene sequence: CDR1 SQVTM, CDR2 ANQGSEA. Trimming pared 4 bases from V and 4 bases from J, leaving 13 bases between. The CDR3 totals 13 residues. CDR3 sequence: CSVAVGTIYGYTF. The CDR3 bases are TGCAGCGTTGCGGTGGGGACAATCTATGGCTACACCTTC.

The chain employs TRBV6-5 and TRBJ2-5; D is perhaps TRBD1 (6 bases). There are 12 residues in the CDR3. Germline V gene lookup returns CDR1 MNHEY and CDR2 SVGAGI. The V end was cut by 6 bases, the J end by 7 bases, with 12 bases between. Here the CDR3 DNA reads TGTGCCAGCAGCGCTAGCAGGGGGACCCAGTACTTC. It yields the protein CASSASRGTQYF.

The CDR3 sequence is CASSQDKGANGYTF. The CDR3 coding sequence is TGTGCCAGCAGCCAAGATAAGGGGGCGAATGGCTACACCTTC. V and J are TRBV14 and TRBJ1-2; TRBD1 aligns across 7 bases. Germline CDR1 SGHDN, CDR2 FVKESK. This CDR3 region has 14 residues. After removal of 0 bases from V and 6 bases from J, the junction contained 4 bases not matched to a gene. Full variable domain (remainder filled in from reference TRBV14 and TRBJ1-2): EAGVTQFPSHSVIEKGQTVTLRCDPISGHDNLYWYRRVMGKEIKFLLHFVKESKQDESGMPNNRFLAERTGGTYSTLKVQPAELEDSGVYFCASSQDKGANGYTFGSGTRLTVV.

The chain couples TRBV28 to TRBJ2-1; 10 positions agree with TRBD2. The V gene end was trimmed by 6 bases and the J gene end by 4 bases; junction bases not matched to a gene: 6. Germline V CDR1 and CDR2: MDHEN, SYDVKM. The CDR3 runs to 15 residues. The CDR3 nucleotides are TGTGCCAGCAGATATAGCGGGAGGCGTTACAATGAGCAGTTCTTC. Translation gives CASRYSGRRYNEQFF.

The V and J genes are TRBV29-1 and TRBJ1-1, with 9 bases identical to TRBD1. CDR1 and CDR2 (germline): SQVTM, ANQGSEA. Trimming at V came to 5 bases and at J to 6 bases, leaving 7 bases not matched to a gene. CDR3 length: 13 residues. The CDR3 DNA reads TGCAGCGTTTTAATGACAGGGGGAGCTGAAGCTTTCTTT. It codes for CSVLMTGGAEAFF.

The chain couples TRBV7-9 to TRBJ2-7; 9 bases agree with TRBD1. The CDR3 is made up of 15 amino acids. The V gene end was trimmed by 5 bases and the J gene end by 5 bases; junction bases not matched to a gene: 10. The germline gives CDR1 SEHNR, CDR2 FQNEAQ (reference sequence). The CDR3 DNA is TGTGCCAGCAGCCGAGGAGCTACAGGGGGCCACGAGCAGTACGTC. It encodes CASSRGATGGHEQYV.

The chain uses TRBV12-3 or TRBV12-4 and TRBJ2-7; 7 bases are a match to TRBD1. CDR3 length: 12 amino acids. Losses at the gene ends were 4 bases for V and 4 bases for J; bases not matched to a gene: 1. The CDR3 loop is CASSSQGYEQYV. The CDR3 nucleotides read TGTGCCAGCAGTTCACAGGGGTACGAGCAGTACGTC.

V is TRBV2 and J is TRBJ2-2, with 7 bases that match TRBD1. CDR3 length: 12 amino acids. Germline V gene data show CDR1 as SNHLY and CDR2 as FYNNEI. Trimming removed 9 bases from V and 6 bases from J; junction bases left unmatched: 4. The CDR3 spells CASRQGSGELFF. The DNA of the CDR3 is TGTGCCAGTAGACAGGGTTCCGGGGAGCTGTTTTTT.

The chain recombines TRBV3-1 (or the pseudogene TRBV3-2) with TRBJ2-4, with D perhaps TRBD2 (7 bases). CDR3 size: 14 residues. Germline V CDR1 and CDR2: LGHDT, YNNKEL (reference sequence). Trimming stripped 3 bases from V and 6 bases from J, with 12 bases between. CDR3 sequence reads: CASSQGGLGNIQYF. The CDR3 DNA reads as TGTGCCAGCAGCCAGGGGGGGCTGGGAAACATTCAGTACTTC.

The genes are TRBV7-3 and TRBJ1-1, with 11 bases that match TRBD1. Unmatched junction bases numbered 7, after V lost 5 bases and J lost 5 bases. The CDR3 covers 15 residues. Germline CDR1 is SGHTA and CDR2 is FQGTGA. Written as DNA, the CDR3 is TGTGCCAGCAGCAGGACAGGGGGCGGGAGAACTGAAGCTTTCTTT. Amino acids: CASSRTGGGRTEAFF.

V usage is TRBV30 and J usage is TRBJ1-5; TRBD1 aligns across 9 bases. Germline V CDR1 and CDR2: GTSNPN, SVGIG (reference sequence). This CDR3 spans 15 amino acids. V was clipped by 3 bases and J by 4 bases; unmatched bases: 7. CDR3 coding DNA: TGTGCCTGGAGCCGGACAGGGGCCTCTAATCAGCCCCAGCATTTT. Protein sequence: CAWSRTGASNQPQHF.

V is TRBV28 and J is TRBJ2-7; D is undetermined. CDR1 is MDHEN, CDR2 SYDVKM, per germline. This CDR3 spans 13 amino acids. The V end was cut by 8 bases, the J end by 4 bases, with 15 bases between. This chain's CDR3 is CASHASVKYEQYF. In DNA form, the CDR3 reads TGTGCCAGCCACGCGTCTGTCAAATACGAGCAGTACTTC.

The gene calls are TRBV4-2 and TRBJ2-1; a weak D match, TRBD2 (5 bases). Germline values: CDR1 LGHNA, CDR2 YNFKEQ. The CDR3 length is 16 residues. V was shortened by 3 bases and J by 9 bases, with 21 bases between the two germline ends. CDR3 residues: CASSQRSGIGRGEQFF. DNA of the CDR3: TGTGCCAGCAGCCAGAGGTCCGGGATCGGGCGCGGTGAGCAGTTCTTC.